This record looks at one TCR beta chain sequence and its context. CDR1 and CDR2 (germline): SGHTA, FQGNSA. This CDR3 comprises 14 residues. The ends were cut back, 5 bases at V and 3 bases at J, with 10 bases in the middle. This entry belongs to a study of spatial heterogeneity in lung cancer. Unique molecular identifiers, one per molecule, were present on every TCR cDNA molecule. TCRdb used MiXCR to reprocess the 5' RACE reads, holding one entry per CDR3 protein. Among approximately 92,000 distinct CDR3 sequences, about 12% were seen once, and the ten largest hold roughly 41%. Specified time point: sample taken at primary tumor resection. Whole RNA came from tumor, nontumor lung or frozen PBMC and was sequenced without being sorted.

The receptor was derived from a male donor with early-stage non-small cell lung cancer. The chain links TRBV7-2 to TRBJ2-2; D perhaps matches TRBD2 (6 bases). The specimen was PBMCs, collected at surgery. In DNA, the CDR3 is TGTGCCAGCAGCGAGGGACTTGACACCGGGGAGCTGTTTTTT. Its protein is CASSEGLDTGELFF. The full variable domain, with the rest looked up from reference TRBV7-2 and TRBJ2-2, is GAGVSQSPSNKVTEKGKDVELRCDPISGHTALYWYRQSLGQGLEFLIYFQGNSAPDKSGLPSDRFSAERTGGSVSTLTIQRTQQEDSAVYLCASSEGLDTGELFFGEGSRLTVL.